This is a list of T cell receptor beta chains from one sample in a study of long-term antiretroviral therapy in people with HIV. Measured with immunoSEQ multiplex PCR; TCRdb has only the in-frame clones, and not every one. The sample lists more than 20,000 clones, roughly four fifths occurring once. Here the sequenced sample was unsorted PBMCs, taken 0.5 years after starting antiretroviral therapy. Every receptor here comes from a man between 18 and 29 years old with HIV. Each CDR3 is given with its conserved first and last residue. The D gene is left open where the match is weak. Some rows mark clone size as missing; the rest say once, few, many or name a class of expanded clone.

clone_size j_call d_call v_call cdr3_aa cdr3_nt
NA TRBJ2-1 NA TRBV7-9 CASSSTRSYNEQFF TGTGCCAGCAGCTCCACCCGCTCCTACAATGAGCAGTTCTTC
NA TRBJ2-2 NA TRBV18 CASSPPTGTLPSGELFF TGTGCCAGCTCACCACCGACAGGCACCTTGCCTTCCGGGGAGCTGTTTTTT
NA TRBJ1-1 TRBD1 TRBV28 CASSLWGTGVNTEAFF TGTGCCAGCAGTTTATGGGGAACAGGGGTGAACACTGAAGCTTTCTTT
NA TRBJ1-2 NA TRBV5-6 CASSRDGRANYGYTF TGTGCCAGCAGCCGGGACGGCCGAGCTAACTATGGCTACACCTTC
NA TRBJ1-1 NA TRBV4-3 CASSQDRGGKTEAFF TGCGCCAGCAGCCAAGATCGGGGGGGAAAGACTGAAGCTTTCTTT
NA TRBJ1-2 TRBD1 TRBV5-6 CASSHRTGEGGYTF TGTGCCAGCAGTCATCGGACAGGGGAGGGGGGCTACACCTTC
NA TRBJ2-5 NA TRBV5-8 CASSPRANGETQYF TGTGCCAGCAGCCCAAGGGCCAACGGGGAGACCCAGTACTTC
NA TRBJ1-5 TRBD1 TRBV18 CASSPLRPGTGLGLNSNQPQHF TGTGCCAGCTCACCACTTCGTCCCGGGACAGGTTTGGGACTTAATAGCAATCAGCCCCAGCATTTT
NA TRBJ1-1 TRBD1 TRBV19 CASSVPGTGVAFF TGTGCCAGTAGTGTTCCCGGGACAGGGGTAGCTTTCTTT
once TRBJ1-1 TRBD1 TRBV7-9 CASSYGQGLDTEAFF TGTGCCAGCAGCTACGGACAGGGGCTGGACACTGAAGCTTTCTTT
NA TRBJ2-1 TRBD2 TRBV2 CASSESSGGYNEQFF TGTGCCAGCAGTGAGTCTAGCGGGGGCTACAATGAGCAGTTCTTC
NA TRBJ1-1 NA TRBV2 CASTERGVFTEAFF TGTGCCAGCACCGAGAGGGGGGTGTTCACCGAAGCTTTCTTT
NA TRBJ2-7 NA TRBV30 CAWITRRDEQYF TGTGCCTGGATTACCCGAAGGGACGAGCAGTACTTC
NA TRBJ1-5 NA TRBV7-2 CASRAVGGSAQPQHF TGTGCCAGCAGGGCAGTAGGGGGGTCGGCTCAGCCCCAGCATTTT
NA TRBJ2-7 TRBD1 TRBV5-1 CASSTYPGTDKEQYF TGCGCCAGCAGCACGTATCCCGGGACAGATAAGGAGCAGTACTTC
NA TRBJ1-1 NA TRBV4-3 CASSQVLSGTEAFF TGCGCCAGCAGCCAAGTGTTATCGGGCACTGAAGCTTTCTTT
NA TRBJ2-1 NA TRBV28 CASSLKGFEQFF TGTGCCAGCAGTTTAAAGGGGTTTGAGCAGTTCTTC
NA TRBJ2-7 NA TRBV28 CASSSGRFEQYF TGTGCCAGCAGCTCCGGACGGTTCGAGCAGTACTTC
NA TRBJ1-1 NA TRBV6-6 CASSYVAAMNTEAFF TGTGCCAGCAGTTACGTGGCAGCCATGAACACTGAAGCTTTCTTT
NA TRBJ1-1 NA TRBV28 CASSLLWGVNTEAFF TGTGCCAGCAGTTTACTTTGGGGGGTGAACACTGAAGCTTTCTTT
NA TRBJ1-5 NA TRBV27 CASSPPSGKGNQPQHF TGTGCCAGCAGTCCCCCCTCGGGCAAGGGCAATCAGCCCCAGCATTTT
NA TRBJ2-5 NA TRBV2 CASPVMGTAGETQYF TGTGCCAGTCCCGTAATGGGAACAGCCGGAGAGACCCAGTACTTC
NA TRBJ2-1 NA TRBV29-1 CSVYEMTLENEQFF TGCAGCGTTTATGAAATGACCCTTGAAAATGAGCAGTTCTTC
NA TRBJ2-7 NA TRBV5-1 CASSFQGAEQYF TGCGCCAGCAGCTTTCAGGGAGCCGAGCAGTACTTC
once TRBJ2-7 NA TRBV27 CASSLSAGNYEQYF TGTGCCAGCAGTTTATCGGCAGGGAACTACGAGCAGTACTTC
NA TRBJ1-2 NA TRBV6-5 CASIGGYNYGYTF TGTGCCAGCATTGGGGGTTACAACTATGGCTACACCTTC
NA TRBJ2-1 NA TRBV28 CASLLPGSDEQFF TGTGCCAGCCTGCTTCCCGGATCAGATGAGCAGTTCTTC
NA TRBJ2-1 NA TRBV5-1 CASSLAPGVNEQFF TGCGCCAGCAGCTTGGCCCCAGGTGTGAATGAGCAGTTCTTC
NA TRBJ2-3 NA TRBV7-6 CASSPDSSTDTQYF TGTGCCAGCAGCCCAGACAGTAGCACAGATACGCAGTATTTT
NA TRBJ1-1 NA TRBV4-3 CASSQERGGTEAFF TGCGCCAGCAGCCAGGAGCGGGGGGGCACTGAAGCTTTCTTT
NA TRBJ2-1 TRBD1 TRBV28 CASSLWTGSFNEQFF TGTGCCAGCAGCCTGTGGACAGGTAGTTTCAATGAGCAGTTCTTC
NA TRBJ2-5 TRBD2 TRBV7-2 CASSLLAELQETQYF TGTGCCAGCAGCTTACTAGCGGAGCTCCAAGAGACCCAGTACTTC
NA TRBJ1-4 TRBD1 TRBV9 CASSAGQGGDEKLFF TGTGCCAGCAGCGCCGGACAGGGAGGGGATGAAAAACTGTTTTTT
NA TRBJ1-5 NA TRBV18 CASSPEATSNQPQHF TGTGCCAGCTCACCTGAGGCGACAAGCAATCAGCCCCAGCATTTT
few TRBJ2-1 NA TRBV11-3 CASSSRSGGTTYNEQFF TGTGCCAGCAGCTCCCGTTCCGGCGGGACAACTTACAATGAGCAGTTCTTC
once TRBJ2-1 TRBD2 TRBV4-3 CASSQDTGTRSFF TGCGCCAGCAGCCAAGATACCGGGACTAGGTCGTTCTTC
NA TRBJ2-7 TRBD2 TRBV5-1 CASSYFSGTIYEQYF TGCGCCAGCAGCTATTTCAGCGGGACTATCTACGAGCAGTACTTC
NA TRBJ2-3 NA TRBV5-6 CASSLGQTYDTQYF TGTGCCAGCAGCTTGGGACAGACCTATGATACGCAGTATTTT
few TRBJ1-1 NA TRBV27 CASSLSGGTEAFF TGTGCCAGCAGTTTATCGGGGGGCACTGAAGCTTTCTTT
NA TRBJ2-7 TRBD2 TRBV10-3 CAISLAGGPKQYF TGTGCCATCAGCCTAGCGGGAGGGCCCAAGCAGTACTTC
NA TRBJ2-1 TRBD2 TRBV5-6 CASSRPGLAGGNLFF TGTGCCAGCAGCCGACCGGGACTAGCGGGAGGGAATCTGTTCTTC
NA TRBJ1-6 TRBD1 TRBV18 CASSQGQGNSPLHF TGTGCCAGCTCACAGGGACAGGGTAATTCACCCCTCCACTTT
once TRBJ1-5 NA TRBV19 CASVGRGPDQPQHF TGTGCCAGCGTGGGCCGGGGGCCGGATCAGCCCCAGCATTTT
NA TRBJ1-2 TRBD1 TRBV28 CASSLWIPGQGLSYTF TGTGCCAGCAGTTTATGGATTCCGGGACAGGGGTTGAGCTACACCTTC
NA TRBJ1-3 NA TRBV30 CAWSPTVGNGNTIYF TGTGCCTGGAGTCCTACGGTGGGGAATGGAAACACCATATATTTT
NA TRBJ1-4 TRBD1 TRBV2 CASSEVGTGNEKLFF TGTGCCAGCAGTGAAGTGGGGACAGGGAATGAAAAACTGTTTTTT
NA TRBJ2-1 NA TRBV2 CASRFGTYTPNEQFF TGTGCCAGCAGATTCGGGACTTACACCCCCAATGAGCAGTTCTTC
NA TRBJ1-5 NA TRBV28 CASSLARGPNQPQHF TGTGCCAGCAGTTTAGCCAGGGGACCCAATCAGCCCCAGCATTTT
once TRBJ1-1 NA TRBV5-4 CASRLWTGNTEAFF TGTGCCAGCAGACTTTGGACGGGGAACACTGAAGCTTTCTTT
NA TRBJ1-2 NA TRBV5-6 CASSLGDLFNGYTF TGTGCCAGCAGCTTGGGAGATCTGTTTAATGGCTACACCTTC
NA TRBJ2-7 NA TRBV7-2 CASSLALGTVGGYEQYF TGTGCCAGCAGCTTAGCGCTGGGGACCGTGGGAGGCTACGAGCAGTACTTC
NA TRBJ2-7 NA TRBV10-3 CAISDIGVRKDEQYF TGTGCCATCAGTGATATTGGCGTCAGGAAGGACGAGCAGTACTTC
NA TRBJ2-5 TRBD2 TRBV11-2 CASSLGVASGQETQYF TGTGCCAGCAGCTTAGGTGTGGCTAGCGGACAAGAGACCCAGTACTTC
few TRBJ1-3 NA TRBV27 CASSLSTVSGNTIYF TGTGCCAGCAGTTTATCGACAGTTTCTGGAAACACCATATATTTT
NA TRBJ2-2 TRBD1 TRBV30 CAWGFGQGPGELFF TGTGCCTGGGGCTTTGGACAGGGACCCGGGGAGCTGTTTTTT
NA TRBJ1-1 NA TRBV9 CASSISQGLTNTEAFF TGTGCCAGCAGCATATCACAGGGACTGACGAACACTGAAGCTTTCTTT
NA TRBJ2-7 NA TRBV7-9 CASSSGSPYEQYF TGTGCCAGCAGCTCCGGGTCCCCCTACGAGCAGTACTTC
NA TRBJ1-4 TRBD1 TRBV28 CASSRQGINEKLFF TGTGCCAGCAGTCGACAGGGGATTAATGAAAAACTGTTTTTT